Below are 13 T cell receptor beta chains sequenced from a single sample in a study of radiotherapy plus CTLA-4 blockade in lung cancer. Using immunoSEQ multiplex PCR, the repertoire was profiled, and TCRdb retains in-frame clones only, with some absent. The table shows about 51,000 clones, with 77% occurring only once. Sequencing was performed on peripheral blood, taken from a patient treated with radiotherapy plus ipilimumab. These TCRs come from a human donor with non-small cell lung cancer whose response to radiotherapy plus ipilimumab could not be evaluated.

The gene calls are TRBV27 and TRBJ1-2; weak D call: TRBD1 (5 bases). This CDR3 contains 13 residues. V was trimmed by 11 bases and J by 5 bases, leaving 18 bases between them. Germline loops: CDR1 MNHEY, CDR2 SMNVEV (reference sequence). CDR3 nucleotides: TGTGCCTCCCGGTGGGGGGAGAGTTATGGCTACACCTTC. Amino acids: CASRWGESYGYTF.

This clone appeared a few times. This chain joins TRBV5-1 and TRBJ2-2; TRBD1 aligns across 8 bases. Trimming cost V 3 bases and J 8 bases; bases outside gene matches: 9. There are 15 residues in the CDR3. Per germline, CDR1 SGHRS and CDR2 YFSETQ. CDR3 residues: CASSYRARGLGELFF. For the CDR3, the DNA is TGCGCCAGCAGCTATCGGGCCAGGGGGCTTGGGGAGCTGTTTTTT. The complete variable domain, with remaining parts taken from reference TRBV5-1 and TRBJ2-2, reads KAGVTQTPRYLIKTRGQQVTLSCSPISGHRSVSWYQQTPGQGLQFLFEYFSETQRNKGNFPGRFSGRQFSNSRSEMNVSTLELGDSALYLCASSYRARGLGELFFGEGSRLTVL.

This clone was detected only a few times. The chain uses TRBV2 and TRBJ1-4; 9 bases line up with TRBD1. The germline CDR1 and CDR2 sequences are SNHLY and FYNNEI. This CDR3 comprises 15 residues. Losses at the gene ends were 7 bases for V and 2 bases for J; bases not matched to a gene: 5. The CDR3 coding sequence is TGTGCCAGCACCGGACAGGGGATGACTAATGAAAAACTGTTTTTT. Its protein product is CASTGQGMTNEKLFF.

This clone was picked up one time. This rearrangement joins TRBV5-1 to TRBJ2-1, with 14 bases identical to TRBD2. The J segment lost 1 base and the V segment lost 4 bases, leaving 4 bases of the junction unmatched. CDR1 is SGHRS and CDR2 is YFSETQ in the germline V gene. The CDR3 has 17 residues. The CDR3 nucleotides read TGCGCCAGCAGCGGGACTAGCGGGGGAGTATCCTACAATGAGCAGTTCTTC. It specifies CASSGTSGGVSYNEQFF.

The chain recombines TRBV19 with TRBJ1-1, with D tentatively TRBD1 (6 bases). Deletions cut 6 bases from V and 1 base from J, with 12 bases between. The CDR3 contains 14 residues. Germline loops: CDR1 LNHDA, CDR2 SQIVND (reference sequence). CDR3 sequence (DNA): TGTGCCAGTAGAACCGGGACAACGAACACTGAAGCTTTCTTT. Its translation: CASRTGTTNTEAFF.

The rearrangement links TRBV4-3 to TRBJ2-3; D might be TRBD2 (6 bases). CDR3 size: 16 residues. Germline assignment: CDR1 LGHNA and CDR2 YSLEER. V was trimmed by 1 base and J by 4 bases, leaving 15 bases between them. The CDR3 bases are TGCGCCAGCAGCCAAGCGGGGGTAGGACGTCCAGATACGCAGTATTTT. Translating gives CASSQAGVGRPDTQYF.

The chain has TRBV5-4 and TRBJ1-2; D may be TRBD1 (5 bases). V was clipped by 5 bases and J by 8 bases, with 19 bases between them. The CDR3 is made up of 14 amino acids. Germline CDR1 is SGHNT and CDR2 is YYREEE (reference sequence). In DNA form, the CDR3 reads TGTGCCAGCAGTTTTAGCGGGGGTTCGGCGGGCTACACCTTC. Protein sequence: CASSFSGGSAGYTF.

CDR3 sequence: CATSSAGTGQGQYF. In DNA form, the CDR3 reads TGTGCCACCAGCAGTGCAGGGACAGGGCAAGGGCAGTACTTC. The chain couples TRBV15 to TRBJ2-7; 9 bases fit TRBD1. The germline V gene has CDR1 LNHNV and CDR2 YYDKDF (reference sequence). The length of the CDR3 is 14 residues. Trimming removed 3 bases from V and 9 bases from J; junction bases left unmatched: 9.

This clone was recorded only once. This chain connects TRBV29-1 to TRBJ2-7; tentative D call: TRBD2 (6 bases). Germline assignment: CDR1 SQVTM and CDR2 ANQGSEA. V shed 6 bases and J shed 5 bases, with 23 bases lying between them. CDR3 length: 15 amino acids. The CDR3 loop reads CSVLRTWDSNNEQYF. The CDR3 region has the DNA TGCAGCGTCCTCCGGACTTGGGACTCCAACAACGAGCAGTACTTC.

The chain links TRBV7-2 to TRBJ1-1; TRBD1 might be the D (5 bases). Between the trimmed V and J ends, which lost 5 bases and 5 bases, there was a span of 12 bases. The CDR3 consists of 13 residues. The germline V gene has CDR1 SGHTA and CDR2 FQGNSA. This chain's CDR3 is CASSPSRGTEAFF. Here the CDR3 DNA reads TGTGCCAGCAGCCCCTCTCGGGGGACTGAAGCTTTCTTT.

The chain joins TRBV7-6 to TRBJ2-2; 8 bases map to TRBD1. Germline V CDR1 and CDR2: SGHVS, FNYEAQ. The CDR3 covers 16 residues. The trim removed 1 base at V and 4 bases at J, leaving 5 bases unmatched. In nucleotides, the CDR3 is TGTGCCAGCAGCTTAGGACAGGGGTTAGTCACCGGGGAGCTGTTTTTT. Protein sequence: CASSLGQGLVTGELFF.

This clone was detected only a few times. This sequence joins TRBV21-1 and TRBJ1-6; no check of the table's D call, TRBD1, against the DNA was made. TRBV21-1 is a recognized pseudogene. The CDR3 is made up of 14 amino acids. The DNA of the CDR3 is TGTGCCAGCAGCGTGAGACAGGGTAATTCACCCCTCCACTTT. This sequence encodes CASSVRQGNSPLHF.

J is TRBJ1-1 and V is TRBV5-4; D gene uncertain. V was clipped by 6 bases and J by 2 bases, with 11 bases between them. Germline V gene lookup returns CDR1 SGHNT and CDR2 YYREEE (reference sequence). The length of the CDR3 is 13 residues. CDR3 in amino acids: CASTLTHNTEAFF. The CDR3 region has the DNA TGTGCCAGCACCTTAACACATAACACTGAAGCTTTCTTT.